A single sample gave rise to the 3 T cell receptor delta chains below, sequenced in a study of gamma-delta chains in newborns, infants, children. TCRdb re-analyzed the reads via CATT. The top ten clones hold around 24% of a sample with 2,000 to 3,000 delta-chain clones, roughly 0.98% of them seen once. The sequenced material came from blood. The origin of the receptors is a child who was a newborn, infant or young child, either healthy, febrile or measles-vaccinated (not recorded which).

By proportion, this clone is medium-sized. A single base is all that separates this from a far larger clone, so a read error is likely. The identical CDR3 is also encoded by other nucleotide sequences in the sample. The V gene is TRDV2, the J gene TRDJ3; 9 bases are a match to TRDD3. The CDR3 covers 18 residues. Germline lookup yields CDR1 GEAIGNYY and CDR2 EKD. The CDR3 is CACDILGESSWDTRQMFF. CDR3 nucleotides: TGTGCCTGTGACATACTGGGGGAGAGCTCCTGGGACACCCGGCAGATGTTTTTC.

This clone was seen at least ten times. This sequence is one base from a far larger clone and is likely a read error. Other DNA variants within this sample encode the same CDR3. V gene TRDV2 combines with J gene TRDJ3, with a tentative D call TRDD3 (6 bases). Germline values: CDR1 GEAIGNYY, CDR2 EKD. The CDR3 is 20 residues long. CDR3 coding DNA: TGCGCCTGTGACACCCTCGGGGGACTCCTAAGCTCCTGGGACACCCGACAGATGTTTTTC. Translated: CACDTLGGLLSSWDTRQMFF.

This clone came up many times. A far bigger clonotype differs at one base, so this is likely a read error. Additional DNA sequences in this sample encode the identical CDR3. The chain combines TRDV2 with TRDJ2, with 12 bases aligning to TRDD3. CDR3 size: 18 residues. V gave up 3 bases and J gave up 3 bases; unmatched junction bases: 10. The germline V gene has CDR1 GEAIGNYY and CDR2 EKD. Here the CDR3 reads CACDPVLGDTALTAQLFF. CDR3 DNA sequence: TGTGCCTGTGACCCCGTACTGGGGGATACAGCTCTGACAGCACAACTCTTCTTT.